This TCR beta chain is from a study of cytomegalovirus exposure and HLA in healthy donors. Turning to the study itself: Assignment to the Caucasian-associated ancestry cluster applied to over 70% of the approximately 380 genotyped donors.

The PCR made use of 60 Vbeta and 13 Jbeta primers. Method: immunoSEQ multiplex PCR; TCRdb's copy keeps in-frame clones and lacks some. Its table lists around 140,000 clones. What was sequenced was PBMCs. The receptor was isolated from a young man in good health and CMV-seronegative.

The CDR3 DNA reads as TGTGCCAGCAGGGTGTCGAGAACTGAAGCTTTCTTT. Translating gives CASRVSRTEAFF. The chain is built from TRBV28 and TRBJ1-1; D gene ambiguous. V lost 6 bases and J lost 5, with 10 bases in between. This CDR3 has 12 residues. From germline, CDR1 is MDHEN and CDR2 SYDVKM. The full variable domain, completed using reference TRBV28 and TRBJ1-1, is DVKVTQSSRYLVKRTGEKVFLECVQDMDHENMFWYRQDPGLGLRLIYFSYDVKMKEKGDIPEGYSVSREKKERFSLILESASTNQTSMYLCASRVSRTEAFFGQGTRLTVV.